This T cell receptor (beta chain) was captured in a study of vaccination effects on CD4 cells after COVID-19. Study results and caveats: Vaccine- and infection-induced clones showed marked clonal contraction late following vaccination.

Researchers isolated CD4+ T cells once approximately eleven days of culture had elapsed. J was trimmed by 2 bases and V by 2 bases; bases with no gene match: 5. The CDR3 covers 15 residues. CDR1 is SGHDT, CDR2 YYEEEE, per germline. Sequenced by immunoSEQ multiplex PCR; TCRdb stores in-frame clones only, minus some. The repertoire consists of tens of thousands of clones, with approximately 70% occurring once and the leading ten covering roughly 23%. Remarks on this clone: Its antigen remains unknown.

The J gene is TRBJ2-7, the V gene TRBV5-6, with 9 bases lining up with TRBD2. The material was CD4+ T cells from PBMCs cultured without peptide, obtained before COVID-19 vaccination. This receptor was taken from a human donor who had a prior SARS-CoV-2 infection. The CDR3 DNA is TGTGCCAGCAGCTTAGGACTAGCGTTTCCCTACGAGCAGTACTTC. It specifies CASSLGLAFPYEQYF.